The present T cell receptor beta chain was sequenced within a study of cytomegalovirus exposure and HLA in healthy donors. The protocol was immunoSEQ multiplex PCR, while the TCRdb copy is restricted to in-frame clones and leaves out a portion. The data hold 150,000 to 200,000 clones, with roughly 90% observed a single time. The donors were part of the validation cohort, which consisted of over a hundred subjects and was separate from the first cohort of roughly 620 subjects. Study-wide points: Subsequent analysis found a tendency for first-cohort TCR clusters to co-occur within the 120 or so validation repertoires. Roughly 170 TCR beta chains were listed as cytomegalovirus-associated.

Trimming left V 4 bases short and J 8 bases short, with 11 bases between. Germline CDR1 reads MDHEN; CDR2 reads SYDVKM. The CDR3 has 13 amino acids. As concerns this clone: No antigen is known for it.

The receptor comes from a man between 18 and 35 years old in good health and CMV-seropositive. The chain uses TRBV28 and TRBJ1-4, with D possibly being TRBD1 (6 bases). The sequenced sample was PBMCs. For the CDR3, the DNA is TGTGCCAGCAGTTCAGGGGTCCGGGAAAAACTGTTTTTT. This codes for CASSSGVREKLFF.